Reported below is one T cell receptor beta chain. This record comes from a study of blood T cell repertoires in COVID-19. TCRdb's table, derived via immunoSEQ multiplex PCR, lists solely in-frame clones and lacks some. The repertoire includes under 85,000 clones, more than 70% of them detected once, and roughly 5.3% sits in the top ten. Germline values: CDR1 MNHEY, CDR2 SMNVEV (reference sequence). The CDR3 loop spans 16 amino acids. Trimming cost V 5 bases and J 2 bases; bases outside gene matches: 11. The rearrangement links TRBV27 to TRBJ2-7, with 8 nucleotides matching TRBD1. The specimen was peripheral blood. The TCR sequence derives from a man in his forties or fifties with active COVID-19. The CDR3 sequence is CASSPGRGRNTYEQYF. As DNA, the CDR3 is TGTGCCAGCAGTCCCGGCAGGGGGCGAAACACCTACGAGCAGTACTTC.